These 22 T cell receptor beta chains share one sample of origin, sequenced in a study of Graves' ophthalmopathy and Graves' hyperthyroidism. Researchers took RNA transcripts and amplified TCR beta CDR3 regions from them. Second-round multiplex PCR came after first-round RT-PCR with HTBI primers. TCRdb processed the multiplex PCR reads anew with MiXCR; each CDR3 protein has one entry. The sample lists almost 750,000 distinct CDR3 sequences; 40% were seen once. Sequencing used peripheral blood. Source of these receptors: an adult man with Graves' ophthalmopathy.

Note on this clonotype: This clone may be a read error of a much larger clone one base away. The J gene is TRBJ1-3, the V gene TRBV7-6, with 7 bases that match TRBD1. The CDR3 sequence is 17 residues long. Per the germline V gene, CDR1 is SGHVS and CDR2 is FNYEAQ. CDR3 in DNA: TGTGTCAGCAGCTCCGACCGGGACAGAGACTCTGGAAACACCATATATTTT. It translates to CVSSSDRDRDSGNTIYF. Drawing the rest from reference TRBV7-6 and TRBJ1-3, the complete variable domain is GAGVSQSPRYKVTKRGQDVALRCDPISGHVSLYWYRQALGQGPEFLTYFNYEAQQDKSGLPNDRFSAERPEGSISTLTIQRTEQRDSAMYRCVSSSDRDRDSGNTIYFGEGSWLTVV.

This clonotype was seen a few times. J is TRBJ1-5 and V is TRBV19, with D tentatively TRBD1 (6 bases). Between the trimmed V and J ends, which lost 4 bases and 0 bases, there was a span of 13 bases. The CDR3 length is 16 residues. Germline V gene data show CDR1 as LNHDA and CDR2 as SQIVND (reference sequence). CDR3 nucleotides: TGTGCCAGTAGTACGTCACAGGGTTATAGCAATCAGCCCCAGCATTTT. This codes for CASSTSQGYSNQPQHF.

This clonotype came up a few times. One end of the junction varies from germline; a read error may be responsible. J is TRBJ2-7 and V is TRBV10-2; D uncertain. CDR3 length: 12 amino acids. Germline CDR1 reads WSHSY; CDR2 reads SAAADI. The CDR3 reads CASSHISYEQYF. For the CDR3, the DNA is TGTGCCAGCAGCCACATCAGCTACGAGCAGTACTTC.

Note on this clonotype: With a much larger clone just one base away, this may be a read error. The chain uses TRBV20-1 and TRBJ2-5, with a tentative D call TRBD1 (5 bases). The V end was cut by 2 bases, the J end by 1 base, with 14 bases between. In germline, CDR1 is DFQATT, CDR2 SNEGSKA (reference sequence). CDR3 size: 15 residues. This CDR3 is CSARYVTDLQETQYF. The CDR3 region has the DNA TGCAGTGCTAGATATGTGACAGATCTCCAAGAGACCCAGTACTTC.

This chain uses TRBV12-3 or TRBV12-4 with TRBJ2-2; 14 bases agree with TRBD2. The length of the CDR3 is 16 residues. V gave up 5 bases and J gave up 7 bases; unmatched junction bases: 6. The CDR3 bases are TGTGCCAGCAGTAAGGGACTAGCGGGAGCCATCGGGGAGCTGTTTTTT. This sequence encodes CASSKGLAGAIGELFF.

The chain carries TRBV20-1 and TRBJ2-7; the D is unclear. The CDR3 sequence is 12 residues long. Germline V gene sequence: CDR1 DFQATT, CDR2 SNEGSKA (reference sequence). Trimming left V 2 bases short and J 0 bases short, with 5 bases between. The CDR3 is CSARLSSYEQYF. In nucleotides, the CDR3 is TGCAGTGCTAGACTTAGCTCCTACGAGCAGTACTTC.

CDR3 DNA sequence: TGCAGTGCTAGACCGTCCCGGGACAGGGCGGAGACCCAGTACTTC. The encoded protein is CSARPSRDRAETQYF. The chain is built from TRBV20-1 and TRBJ2-5; 9 bases map to TRBD1. The CDR3 runs to 15 residues. Germline trimming cut 2 bases from V and 5 bases from J; bases unmatched to any gene: 9. Germline V gene lookup returns CDR1 DFQATT and CDR2 SNEGSKA (reference sequence).

This clonotype was picked up a small number of times. The V call is TRBV6-5, the J call TRBJ1-2; TRBD1 might be the D (5 bases). The V end lost 2 bases, the J end lost 4 bases, and 8 bases lay between the germline ends. Germline V gene sequence: CDR1 MNHEY, CDR2 SVGAGI. The CDR3 has 13 residues. The CDR3 region is CASSYDRLYGYTF. DNA for the CDR3: TGTGCCAGCAGTTACGACAGACTCTATGGCTACACCTTC.

This sequence joins TRBV27 and TRBJ2-5; possibly TRBD1 for D (5 bases). Germline CDR1 is MNHEY and CDR2 is SMNVEV (reference sequence). Deletions cut 1 base from V and 2 bases from J, with 8 bases between. This CDR3 region has 14 residues. The CDR3 nucleotides read TGTGCCAGCAGTTTATTGACAGCACAAGAGACCCAGTACTTC. Its protein is CASSLLTAQETQYF.

The table lists this clonotype with a count of one. V is TRBV7-8 and J is TRBJ2-5; 10 nucleotides agree with TRBD1. Germline loops: CDR1 SGHVS, CDR2 FQNEAQ. The CDR3 length is 16 residues. V lost 7 bases and J lost 5; bases outside the gene matches: 13. The DNA for the CDR3 is TGTGCCAGCACCAGCCAAGATACGGGACAGGGGGAGACCCAGTACTTC. Its translation: CASTSQDTGQGETQYF. The complete variable domain, with remaining parts taken from reference TRBV7-8 and TRBJ2-5, reads GAGVSQSPRYKVAKRGQDVALRCDPISGHVSLFWYQQALGQGPEFLTYFQNEAQLDKSGLPSDRFFAERPEGSVSTLKIQRTQQEDSAVYLCASTSQDTGQGETQYFGPGTRLLVL.

The V call is TRBV10-1, the J call TRBJ1-5; 11 bases line up with TRBD1. The ends lost 4 bases at V and 14 bases at J; junction bases unmatched: 10. CDR3 size: 14 residues. CDR1 and CDR2 (germline): WNHNN, SYGVQD (reference sequence). The CDR3 bases are TGCGCCAGCAGTGTCGAAGGGACAGGGGGTTCCGAGCATTTT. Amino acids: CASSVEGTGGSEHF.

In its sample, this clonotype was seen a few times. At one boundary the junction diverges from the germline segment, which might be a read error. This sequence joins TRBV7-9 and TRBJ2-7; 10 nucleotides line up with TRBD1. Germline V gives CDR1 SEHNR, CDR2 FQNEAQ (reference sequence). The CDR3 runs to 13 residues. CDR3 nucleotide sequence: TGTGCCGGCAGCCGAGGGACAGGGGACGAGCAGTACTTC. It translates to CAGSRGTGDEQYF.

The CDR3 region is CASSLGYRGRAGETQYF. The CDR3 coding sequence is TGTGCCAGCAGCTTAGGATACCGCGGGAGGGCCGGAGAGACCCAGTACTTC. This rearrangement joins TRBV11-2 to TRBJ2-5; TRBD2 agrees at 9 bases. The V gene end was trimmed by 1 base and the J gene end by 4 bases; junction bases not matched to a gene: 10. CDR1 and CDR2 from the germline V gene are SGHAT and FQNNGV. This CDR3 region has 17 residues.

Details on this clonotype: A single base separates this from a much larger clone, so it may be a read error. V is TRBV15 and J is TRBJ2-7; a weak D match, TRBD1 (8 bases). This CDR3 is 15 amino acids long. Germline CDR1 and CDR2: LNHNV and YYDKDF (reference sequence). V lost 1 base, J lost 3 bases, and 13 bases lay in between. The CDR3 DNA follows: TGTGCCACCAGCAGAGGGGGGGGACAGGTCTACGAGCAGTACTTC. Translating it yields CATSRGGGQVYEQYF.

The V and J genes are TRBV24-1 and TRBJ2-7; TRBD2 might be the D (6 bases). The CDR3 runs 15 residues. Trimming cost V 2 bases and J 3 bases, with 13 bases left between them. Germline V lookup: CDR1 KGHDR, CDR2 SFDVKD. The CDR3 DNA reads as TGTGCCACCAGTGATTCGGGACTGAATGACTACGAGCAGTACTTC. Protein: CATSDSGLNDYEQYF.

This clonotype was observed a handful of times. This chain's CDR3 is CASTQGGAGEKLFF. The CDR3 nucleotides are TGTGCCAGCACCCAAGGGGGGGCGGGTGAAAAACTGTTTTTT. J is TRBJ1-4 and V is TRBV6-5, with D possibly TRBD1 on 6 matching bases. The CDR3 is made up of 14 amino acids. Trimming left V 7 bases short and J 7 bases short, with 16 bases between. Looked up from germline, CDR1 is MNHEY and CDR2 is SVGAGI.

This clonotype showed up many times. This rearrangement joins TRBV7-2 to TRBJ2-2; no firm D call. The CDR3 runs to 11 residues. V lost 5 bases to trimming and J lost 10 bases, with 8 bases between them. The germline CDR1 and CDR2 sequences are SGHTA and FQGNSA. The CDR3 DNA reads TGTGCCAGCAGCCTAAGCGAGGAGCTGTTTTTT. Translating gives CASSLSEELFF.

Details on this clonotype: The junction departs from the called germline gene at one end, perhaps through a read error. V gene TRBV10-2 combines with J gene TRBJ1-6; D is ambiguous. Looked up from germline, CDR1 is WSHSY and CDR2 is SAAADI. The CDR3 totals 14 residues. This CDR3 reads CASSEASGNSPLHF. DNA for the CDR3: TGTGCCAGCAGTGAAGCTAGCGGGAATTCACCCCTCCACTTT.

The V call is TRBV6-5, the J call TRBJ1-1; D is unclear. Trimming cost V 0 bases and J 8 bases, with 10 bases left between them. The CDR3 spans 13 residues. Germline CDR1 MNHEY, CDR2 SVGAGI. The CDR3 loop reads CASSYSEAEEAFF. Written as DNA, the CDR3 is TGTGCCAGCAGTTACTCGGAGGCCGAAGAAGCTTTCTTT.

This clonotype was seen at least ten times. V and J are TRBV12-3 or TRBV12-4 and TRBJ1-5; maybe TRBD1 (5 bases). V shed 2 bases and J shed 4 bases, with 12 bases lying between them. The CDR3 is 15 amino acids. The CDR3 here is CASSLRQGANQPQHF. The CDR3 nucleotides read TGTGCCAGCAGTTTAAGGCAGGGTGCGAATCAGCCCCAGCATTTT.

The chain employs TRBV6-2 or TRBV6-3 and TRBJ1-3, with 7 bases identical to TRBD1. Germline CDR1 reads MNHEY; CDR2 reads SVGEGT. V dropped 10 bases and J dropped 4; count of bases not matched to a gene: 16. The CDR3 runs 16 residues. Here the CDR3 reads CATHGRGTASGNTIYF. CDR3 in DNA: TGTGCCACACATGGCAGGGGGACAGCTTCAGGAAACACCATATATTTT.

As to this clonotype: Just one base apart from a much larger clone, this may be a read error. The rearrangement uses TRBV20-1 and TRBJ1-2; no clear D. Germline V gives CDR1 DFQATT, CDR2 SNEGSKA (reference sequence). This CDR3 has 13 residues. Trimming took off 3 bases at V and 0 bases at J, with 8 bases between the two ends. The CDR3: CSASNTANYGYTF. The CDR3 DNA reads TGCAGTGCTAGTAACACAGCTAACTATGGCTACACCTTC.